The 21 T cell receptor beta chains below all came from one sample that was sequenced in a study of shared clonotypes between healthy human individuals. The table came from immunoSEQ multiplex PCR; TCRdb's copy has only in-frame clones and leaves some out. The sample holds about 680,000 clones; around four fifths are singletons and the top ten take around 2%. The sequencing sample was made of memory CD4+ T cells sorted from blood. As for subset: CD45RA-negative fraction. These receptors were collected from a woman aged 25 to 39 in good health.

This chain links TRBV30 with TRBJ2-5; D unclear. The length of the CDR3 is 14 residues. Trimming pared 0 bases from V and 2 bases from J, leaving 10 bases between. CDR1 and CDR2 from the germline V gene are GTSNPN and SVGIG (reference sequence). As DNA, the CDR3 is TGTGCCTGGAGTGTACGTTCAGAACAAGAGACCCAGTACTTC. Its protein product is CAWSVRSEQETQYF.

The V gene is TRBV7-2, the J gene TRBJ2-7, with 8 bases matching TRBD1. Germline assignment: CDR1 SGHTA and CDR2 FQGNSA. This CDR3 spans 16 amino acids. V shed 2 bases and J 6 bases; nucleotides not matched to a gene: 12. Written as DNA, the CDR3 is TGTGCCAGCAGCTTAAGCAGGGGGCGTGCAGTTGGCGAGCAGTACTTC. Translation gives CASSLSRGRAVGEQYF.

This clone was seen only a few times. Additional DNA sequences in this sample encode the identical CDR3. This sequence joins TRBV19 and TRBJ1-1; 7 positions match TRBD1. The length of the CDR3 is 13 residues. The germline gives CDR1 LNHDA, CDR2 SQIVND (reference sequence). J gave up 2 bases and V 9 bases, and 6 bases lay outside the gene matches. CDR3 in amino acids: CASRRQGNTEAFF. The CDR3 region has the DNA TGTGCCAGCCGTAGACAGGGCAACACTGAAGCTTTCTTT.

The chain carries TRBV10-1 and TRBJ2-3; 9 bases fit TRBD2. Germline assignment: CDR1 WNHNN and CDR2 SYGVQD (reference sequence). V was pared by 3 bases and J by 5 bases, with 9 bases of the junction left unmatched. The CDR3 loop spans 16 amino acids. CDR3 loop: CASSELAGGPVDTQYF. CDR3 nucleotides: TGCGCCAGCAGTGAACTGGCGGGAGGGCCAGTAGATACGCAGTATTTT.

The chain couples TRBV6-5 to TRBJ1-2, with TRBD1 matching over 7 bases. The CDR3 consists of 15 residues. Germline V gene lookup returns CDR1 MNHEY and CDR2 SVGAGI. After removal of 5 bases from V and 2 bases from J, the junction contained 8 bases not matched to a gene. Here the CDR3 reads CASSRSGGLNYGYTF. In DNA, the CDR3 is TGTGCCAGCAGTCGGTCAGGGGGGTTGAACTATGGCTACACCTTC.

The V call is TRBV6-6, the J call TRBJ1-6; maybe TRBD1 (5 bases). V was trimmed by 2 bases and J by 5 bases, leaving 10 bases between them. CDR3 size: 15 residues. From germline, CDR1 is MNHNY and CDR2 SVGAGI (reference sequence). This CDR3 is CASSYRQGDNSPLHF. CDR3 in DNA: TGTGCCAGCAGTTACAGGCAGGGTGATAATTCACCCCTCCACTTT.

CDR3 protein: CASSPGDLGSGYTF. The CDR3 nucleotides read TGCGCCAGCTCCCCTGGGGACTTGGGATCTGGCTACACCTTC. The chain links TRBV5-1 to TRBJ1-2; D is perhaps TRBD1 (5 bases). CDR3 length equals 14 residues. Germline V lookup: CDR1 SGHRS, CDR2 YFSETQ. V dropped 7 bases and J dropped 7 bases, with 20 bases sitting between them.

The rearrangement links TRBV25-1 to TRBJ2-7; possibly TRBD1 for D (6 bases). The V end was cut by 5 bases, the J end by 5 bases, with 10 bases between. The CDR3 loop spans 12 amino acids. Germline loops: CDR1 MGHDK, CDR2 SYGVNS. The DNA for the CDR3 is TGTGCCAGCAGTAAGACAGGCCACGAGCAGTACTTC. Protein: CASSKTGHEQYF.

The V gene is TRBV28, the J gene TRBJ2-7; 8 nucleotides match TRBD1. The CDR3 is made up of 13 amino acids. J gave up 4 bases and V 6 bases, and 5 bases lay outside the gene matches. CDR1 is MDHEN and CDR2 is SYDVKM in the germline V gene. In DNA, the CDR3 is TGTGCCAGCAGGTTACAGGGGGAGTACGAGCAGTACTTC. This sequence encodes CASRLQGEYEQYF.

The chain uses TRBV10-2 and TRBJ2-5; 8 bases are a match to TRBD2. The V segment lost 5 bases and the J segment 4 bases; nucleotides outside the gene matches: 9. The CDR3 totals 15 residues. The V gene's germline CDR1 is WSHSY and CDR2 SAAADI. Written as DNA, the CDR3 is TGCGCCAGCAGTAGGCGGGAGGATTTTGGAGAGACCCAGTACTTC. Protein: CASSRREDFGETQYF.

The CDR3 DNA reads TGCAGCGTTGATTCTGGAAACACCATATATTTT. It is translated as CSVDSGNTIYF. This chain uses TRBV29-1 with TRBJ1-3; unclear D gene. V lost 3 bases to trimming and J lost 1 base, with 1 base between them. The CDR3 runs to 11 residues. Germline V gene data show CDR1 as SQVTM and CDR2 as ANQGSEA.

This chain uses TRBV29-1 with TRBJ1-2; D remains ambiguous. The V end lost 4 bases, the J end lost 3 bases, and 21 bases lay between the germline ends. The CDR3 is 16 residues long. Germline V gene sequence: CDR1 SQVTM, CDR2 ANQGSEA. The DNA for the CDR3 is TGCAGCGTTGCAGTAGTAGACTCACCGATTCACTATGGCTACACCTTC. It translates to CSVAVVDSPIHYGYTF.

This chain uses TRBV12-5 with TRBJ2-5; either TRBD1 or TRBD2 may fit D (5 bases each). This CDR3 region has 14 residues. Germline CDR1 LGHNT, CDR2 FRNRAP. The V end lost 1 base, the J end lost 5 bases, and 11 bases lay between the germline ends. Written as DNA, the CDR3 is TGTGCTAGTGGTTTGGGACAGACGGGGGAGACCCAGTACTTC. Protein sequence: CASGLGQTGETQYF.

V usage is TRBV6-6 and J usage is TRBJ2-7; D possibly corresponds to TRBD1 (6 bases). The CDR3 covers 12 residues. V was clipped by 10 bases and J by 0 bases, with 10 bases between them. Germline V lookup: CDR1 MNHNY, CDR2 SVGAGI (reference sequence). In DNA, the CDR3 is TGTGCCACCTCAGGGGACTCCTACGAGCAGTACTTC. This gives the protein CATSGDSYEQYF.

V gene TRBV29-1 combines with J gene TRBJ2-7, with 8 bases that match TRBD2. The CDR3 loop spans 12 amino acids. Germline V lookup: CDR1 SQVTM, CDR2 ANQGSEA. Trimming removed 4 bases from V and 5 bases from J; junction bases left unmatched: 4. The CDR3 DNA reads TGCAGCGTTGCGGGGGGGACGGACGAGCAGTACTTC. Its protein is CSVAGGTDEQYF.

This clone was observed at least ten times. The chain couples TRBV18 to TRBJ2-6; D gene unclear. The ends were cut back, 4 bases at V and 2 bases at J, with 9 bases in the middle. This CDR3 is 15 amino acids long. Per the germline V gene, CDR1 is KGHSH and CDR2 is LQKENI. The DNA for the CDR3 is TGTGCCAGCTCACAAACGGAGCCTGGGGCCAACGTCCTGACTTTC. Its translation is CASSQTEPGANVLTF.

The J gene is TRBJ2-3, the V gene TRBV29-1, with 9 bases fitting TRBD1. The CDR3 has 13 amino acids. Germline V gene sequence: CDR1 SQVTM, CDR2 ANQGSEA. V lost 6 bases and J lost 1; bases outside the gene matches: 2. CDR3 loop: CSVRQGGTDTQYF. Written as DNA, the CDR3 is TGCAGCGTGCGACAGGGGGGCACAGATACGCAGTATTTT.

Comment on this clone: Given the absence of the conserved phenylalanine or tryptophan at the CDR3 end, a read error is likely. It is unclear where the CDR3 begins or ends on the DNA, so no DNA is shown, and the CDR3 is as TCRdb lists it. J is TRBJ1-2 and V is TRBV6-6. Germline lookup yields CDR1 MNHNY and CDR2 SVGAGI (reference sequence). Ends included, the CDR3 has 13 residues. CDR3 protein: CASSGIRCIGKTY.

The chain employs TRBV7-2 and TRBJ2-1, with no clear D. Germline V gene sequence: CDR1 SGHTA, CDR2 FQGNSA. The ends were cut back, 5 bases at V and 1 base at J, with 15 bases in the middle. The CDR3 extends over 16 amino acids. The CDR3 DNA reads TGTGCCAGCAGCCGGTTGTTAGAGATATCCTACAATGAGCAGTTCTTC. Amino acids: CASSRLLEISYNEQFF.

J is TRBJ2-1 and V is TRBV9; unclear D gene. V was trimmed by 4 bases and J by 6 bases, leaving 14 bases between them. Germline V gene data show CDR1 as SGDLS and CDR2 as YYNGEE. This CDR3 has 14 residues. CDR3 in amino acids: CASSLSPTFNEQFF. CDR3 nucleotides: TGTGCCAGCAGCCTCAGTCCGACGTTCAATGAGCAGTTCTTC.

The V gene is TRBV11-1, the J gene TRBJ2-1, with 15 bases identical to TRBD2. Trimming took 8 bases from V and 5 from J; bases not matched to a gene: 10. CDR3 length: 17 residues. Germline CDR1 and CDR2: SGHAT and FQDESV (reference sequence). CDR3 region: CASSGTSGRRWHNEQFF. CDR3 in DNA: TGTGCCAGCTCCGGGACTAGCGGGAGGAGGTGGCACAATGAGCAGTTCTTC.